The next 15 T cell receptor beta chains were all read from a single sample in a study of beta chain features in type 1 diabetes. The isolated RNA, all of it, was reverse transcribed, so expressed TCRB transcripts were what got sequenced. Sequencing was performed with immunoSEQ multiplex PCR; in TCRdb, only in-frame clones are kept and a portion is missing. The table shows 150,000 or so clones, with under 60% occurring only once. The specimen sequenced was Tregs from blood. The receptors were sampled from a young man in good health.

The chain combines TRBV7-9 with TRBJ1-3; D is possibly TRBD1 (5 bases). This CDR3 is 15 amino acids long. From germline, CDR1 is SEHNR and CDR2 FQNEAQ (reference sequence). Trimming removed 5 bases at V and 0 bases at J, with 11 bases between. CDR3 sequence (DNA): TGTGCCAGCAGCAGGGGTGGCCTCTCTGGAAACACCATATATTTT. This sequence encodes CASSRGGLSGNTIYF. The complete variable domain, with remaining parts taken from reference TRBV7-9 and TRBJ1-3, reads DTGVSQNPRHKITKRGQNVTFRCDPISEHNRLYWYRQTLGQGPEFLTYFQNEAQLEKSRLLSDRFSAERPKGSFSTLEIQRTEQGDSAMYLCASSRGGLSGNTIYFGEGSWLTVV.

This clone has a single count. This rearrangement joins TRBV5-1 to TRBJ2-5, with D unresolved. CDR1 and CDR2 from the germline V gene are SGHRS and YFSETQ. V lost 3 bases and J 1 base, leaving 10 bases between the germline ends. The CDR3 is 14 residues long. CDR3 DNA: TGCGCCAGCAGCTGGAGTCCGTCCCAAGAGACCCAGTACTTC. Amino acid sequence: CASSWSPSQETQYF.

This sequence joins TRBV19 and TRBJ2-7, with TRBD2 as a possible D gene (5 bases). The CDR3 length is 13 residues. The germline V gene has CDR1 LNHDA and CDR2 SQIVND (reference sequence). Trimming cost V 0 bases and J 7 bases, with 10 bases left between them. CDR3 residues: CASSIEASGEQYF. The CDR3 nucleotides read TGTGCCAGTAGTATAGAGGCGTCGGGGGAGCAGTACTTC.

V usage is TRBV5-4 and J usage is TRBJ1-2, with D possibly being TRBD1 (5 bases). The CDR3 is 14 residues long. Germline CDR1 SGHNT, CDR2 YYREEE (reference sequence). Trimming removed 1 base from V and 0 bases from J, with 7 bases in between. In DNA, the CDR3 is TGTGCCAGCAGCTTGCGGGGGACTAACTATGGCTACACCTTC. Residues: CASSLRGTNYGYTF. Based on the CDR3 plus reference TRBV5-4 and TRBJ1-2, the full variable domain is ETGVTQSPTHLIKTRGQQVTLRCSSQSGHNTVSWYQQALGQGPQFIFQYYREEENGRGNFPPRFSGLQFPNYSSELNVNALELDDSALYLCASSLRGTNYGYTFGSGTRLTVV.

This chain joins TRBV4-3 and TRBJ2-1; 7 nucleotides align to TRBD2. V trimming: 1 base; J trimming: 13 bases; junction bases outside the gene matches: 10. The CDR3 covers 14 residues. CDR1 is LGHNA, CDR2 YSLEER, per germline. Written as DNA, the CDR3 is TGCGCCAGCAGCCAAGTCCCTAGCGGCCCGTACCAGTTCTTC. Encoded protein: CASSQVPSGPYQFF.

The rearrangement links TRBV28 to TRBJ2-3, with D possibly TRBD2 on 5 matching bases. Trimming removed 4 bases from V and 0 bases from J, with 8 bases in between. In germline, CDR1 is MDHEN, CDR2 SYDVKM. The CDR3 spans 14 residues. The CDR3 sequence is CASSSWTSTDTQYF. CDR3 in DNA: TGTGCCAGCAGTTCCTGGACTAGCACAGATACGCAGTATTTT.

This clone is a singleton in its sample. The chain combines TRBV19 with TRBJ2-7; 11 bases map to TRBD1. Germline values: CDR1 LNHDA, CDR2 SQIVND (reference sequence). CDR3 length: 16 amino acids. V gave up 5 bases and J gave up 4 bases; unmatched junction bases: 10. This CDR3 is CASSPRRTGGSYEQYF. For the CDR3, the DNA is TGTGCCAGTAGTCCTCGCCGGACAGGGGGCAGTTACGAGCAGTACTTC.

CDR3 residues: CASSLRGFNTEAFF. The CDR3 nucleotides read TGTGCCAGCAGCTTACGGGGTTTTAACACTGAAGCTTTCTTT. The rearrangement uses TRBV7-8 and TRBJ1-1; D remains unclear. The CDR3 runs to 14 residues. Trimming shortened V by 2 bases and J by 2 bases, and 9 bases separated the two germline ends. CDR1 is SGHVS, CDR2 FQNEAQ, per germline.

V and J are TRBV18 and TRBJ1-1; tentative D call: TRBD1 (6 bases). The length of the CDR3 is 15 residues. Trimming removed 6 bases from V and 2 bases from J, with 16 bases in between. Germline V gene data show CDR1 as KGHSH and CDR2 as LQKENI. The CDR3 is CASSLWTVENTEAFF. The DNA for the CDR3 is TGTGCCAGCTCCCTTTGGACAGTGGAAAACACTGAAGCTTTCTTT.

In its sample, this clone was seen once. The genes are TRBV7-8 and TRBJ2-5; 8 nucleotides align to TRBD2. This CDR3 is 15 amino acids long. Germline CDR1 SGHVS, CDR2 FQNEAQ. V was clipped by 4 bases and J by 5 bases; unmatched bases: 9. The CDR3 region is CASSSGLVGGETQYF. CDR3 in DNA: TGTGCCAGCAGCTCGGGACTAGTGGGTGGGGAGACCCAGTACTTC.

The chain uses TRBV27 and TRBJ2-2; 12 nucleotides align to TRBD2. Germline CDR1 reads MNHEY; CDR2 reads SMNVEV (reference sequence). V gave up 6 bases and J gave up 7 bases; unmatched junction bases: 12. This CDR3 spans 17 amino acids. CDR3 nucleotide sequence: TGTGCCAGCAGCCGAGGAACTAGCGGGAGGTTGGGCGGGGAGCTGTTTTTT. As protein: CASSRGTSGRLGGELFF.

This clone was counted only a few times. The V gene is TRBV29-1, the J gene TRBJ1-1; possibly TRBD1 for D (5 bases). Germline V gene lookup returns CDR1 SQVTM and CDR2 ANQGSEA. The ends were cut back, 8 bases at V and 12 bases at J, with 16 bases in the middle. The CDR3 is 10 residues long. In DNA form, the CDR3 reads TGCAGCTCATCCCCAGGGTTACCTTTCTTT. Amino acids: CSSSPGLPFF.

A single count supports this clone. The J gene is TRBJ1-2, the V gene TRBV28; 7 bases align to TRBD1. V dropped 7 bases and J dropped 2; count of bases not matched to a gene: 10. CDR1 is MDHEN, CDR2 SYDVKM, per germline. The CDR3 has 15 residues. The CDR3 loop is CASMNRGSGNYGYTF. The CDR3 DNA sequence: TGTGCCAGCATGAACAGGGGTTCGGGGAACTATGGCTACACCTTC.

V is TRBV9 and J is TRBJ1-2; 10 positions match TRBD1. CDR1 is SGDLS and CDR2 is YYNGEE in the germline V gene. CDR3 length equals 19 residues. Unmatched junction bases numbered 14, after V lost 2 bases and J lost 1 base. This chain's CDR3 is CASSVNKWDRGPNNYGYTF. In DNA form, the CDR3 reads TGTGCCAGCAGCGTCAACAAATGGGACAGGGGCCCGAATAACTATGGCTACACCTTC.

A few counts support this clone. The chain carries TRBV7-2 and TRBJ2-4; perhaps TRBD1 as D (6 bases). CDR1 is SGHTA and CDR2 is FQGNSA in the germline V gene. The V and J ends lost 3 bases and 7 bases respectively, with 13 bases between them. This CDR3 has 14 residues. CDR3 sequence: CASSLHAGDNIQYF. Here the CDR3 DNA reads TGTGCCAGCAGCTTGCATGCAGGGGACAACATTCAGTACTTC.